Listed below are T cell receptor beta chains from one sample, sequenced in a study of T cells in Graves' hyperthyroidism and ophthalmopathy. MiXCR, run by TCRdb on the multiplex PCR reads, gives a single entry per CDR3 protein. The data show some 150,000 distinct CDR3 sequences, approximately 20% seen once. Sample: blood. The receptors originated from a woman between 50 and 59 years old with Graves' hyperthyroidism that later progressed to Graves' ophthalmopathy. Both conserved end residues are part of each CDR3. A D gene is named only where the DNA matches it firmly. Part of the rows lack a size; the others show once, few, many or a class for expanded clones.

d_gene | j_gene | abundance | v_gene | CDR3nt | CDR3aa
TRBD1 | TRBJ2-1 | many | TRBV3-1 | TGTGCCAGCAGCTCACACCGGGACAGGGGGAACAATGAGCAGTTCTTC | CASSSHRDRGNNEQFF
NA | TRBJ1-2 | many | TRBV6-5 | TGTGCCAGCAGTTACCGGCGGGATTACTATGGCTACACCTTC | CASSYRRDYYGYTF
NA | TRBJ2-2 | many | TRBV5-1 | TGCGCCAGCAGCTTGGTTGCGGGGGAGCTGTTTTTT | CASSLVAGELFF
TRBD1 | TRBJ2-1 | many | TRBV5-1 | TGCGCCAGCAGCTTGCCCTCCGGGACAGGGGGCGATGAGCAGTTCTTC | CASSLPSGTGGDEQFF
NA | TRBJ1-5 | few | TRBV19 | TGTGCCAGTAGTTCAGACAGGCACAATCAGCCCCAGCATTTT | CASSSDRHNQPQHF
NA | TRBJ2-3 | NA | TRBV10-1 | TGTGCCAGCAGTGCCCAGGGGAGAACTAGCACAGATACGCAGTATTTT | CASSAQGRTSTDTQYF
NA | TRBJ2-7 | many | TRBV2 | TGTGCCAGCAGTGAAGAACTAGACCTGGGGGAGCAGTACTTC | CASSEELDLGEQYF
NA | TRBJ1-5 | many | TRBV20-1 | TGCAGTGCTGTCCAGAGTTCAGGTCAGCCCCAGCATTTT | CSAVQSSGQPQHF
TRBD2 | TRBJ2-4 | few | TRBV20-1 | TGCAGTGCGAACCCCGGGACTAGCGGGAGTGCGGACATTCAGTACTTC | CSANPGTSGSADIQYF
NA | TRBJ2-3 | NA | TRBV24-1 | TGTGCCACCAGTGACCCCGGGACCGGTGGCGTAGATACGCAGTATTTT | CATSDPGTGGVDTQYF
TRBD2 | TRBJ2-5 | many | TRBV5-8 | TGTGCCAGCAGCCGGGGACTAGCGGAGGGGAAGACCCAGTACTTC | CASSRGLAEGKTQYF
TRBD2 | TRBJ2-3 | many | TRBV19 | TGTGCCAGTAGTAGGGTACTAGCGGGAGCAACAGATACGCAGTATTTT | CASSRVLAGATDTQYF
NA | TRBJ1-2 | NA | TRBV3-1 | TGTGCCAGCAGCCAAGATGGCCGGAGTTTTTATGGCTACACCTTC | CASSQDGRSFYGYTF
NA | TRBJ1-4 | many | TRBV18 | TGTGCCAGCTCACTGGGACTAAATGAAAAACTGTTTTTT | CASSLGLNEKLFF
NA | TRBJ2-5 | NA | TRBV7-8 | TGTGCCAGCAGCAGAATAGGGACCCAAGAGACCCAGTACTTC | CASSRIGTQETQYF
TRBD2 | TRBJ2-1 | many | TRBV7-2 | TGTGCCAGCAGCATCTTGACTAGCGGGAATGAGCAGTTCTTC | CASSILTSGNEQFF
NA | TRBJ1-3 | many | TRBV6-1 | TGTGCCAGCAGTCTTAGGACTTCCGGCTCTGGAAACACCATATATTTT | CASSLRTSGSGNTIYF
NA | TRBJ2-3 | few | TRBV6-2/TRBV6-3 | TGTGCCAGCAGTTATCGGCCAAAGAGCACAGATACGCAGTATTTT | CASSYRPKSTDTQYF
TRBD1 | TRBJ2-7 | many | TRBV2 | TGTGCCAGCAGTGAAGTTCCGGGACGACAGGGCGAGCAGTACTTC | CASSEVPGRQGEQYF
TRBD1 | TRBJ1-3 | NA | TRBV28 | TGTGCCAGCAGTTTATCGGGACAGCCAAGGCCTGGAAACACCATATATTTT | CASSLSGQPRPGNTIYF
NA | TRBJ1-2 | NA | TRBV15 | TGTGCCACCAGCAGAGTCCAGGGACGGAAACTTTATGGCTACACCTTC | CATSRVQGRKLYGYTF
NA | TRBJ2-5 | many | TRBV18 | TGTGCCAGCTCACCAAACGCCAGGCACCAAGAGACCCAGTACTTC | CASSPNARHQETQYF
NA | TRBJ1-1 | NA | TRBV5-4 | TGTGCCAGCAGCTTGGAGAGAGGGCGGAACACTGAAGCTTTCTTT | CASSLERGRNTEAFF
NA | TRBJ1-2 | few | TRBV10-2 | TGCGCCAGCAGTGATCGGACAAACTATGGCTACACCTTC | CASSDRTNYGYTF
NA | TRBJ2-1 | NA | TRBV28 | TGTGCCAGCAGTCTGGGGGGCCTGGGGGATGAGCAGTTCTTC | CASSLGGLGDEQFF
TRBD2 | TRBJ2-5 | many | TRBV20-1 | TGCAGTGCCAATCTAGCGGGGCTCCAAGAGACCCAGTACTTC | CSANLAGLQETQYF
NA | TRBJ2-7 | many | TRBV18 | TGTGCCAGCTCACCGGACCCCCGGGTGCAGTACTTC | CASSPDPRVQYF
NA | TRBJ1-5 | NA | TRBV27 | TGTGCCAGCAGTTTGCGGGGTTGGGGCAATCAGCCCCAGCATTTT | CASSLRGWGNQPQHF
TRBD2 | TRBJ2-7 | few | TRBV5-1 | TGCGCCAGCAGCTTGGCCGGGAATAGCGGGAGCCACGAGCAGTACTTC | CASSLAGNSGSHEQYF
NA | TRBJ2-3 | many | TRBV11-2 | TGTGCCAGCAGCTTCCGCGGAGATACAGATACGCAGTATTTT | CASSFRGDTDTQYF
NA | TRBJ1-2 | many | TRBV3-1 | TGTGCCAGCAGCCAGGTCTCTAACTATGGCTACACCTTC | CASSQVSNYGYTF
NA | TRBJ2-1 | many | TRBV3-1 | TGTGCCAGCAGCCGAGTCAGGACCTCCTACAATGAGCAGTTCTTC | CASSRVRTSYNEQFF
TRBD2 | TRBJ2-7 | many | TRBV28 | TGTGCCAGCAGTACACCAGGACTAGCGGGAGAGCAGTACTTC | CASSTPGLAGEQYF
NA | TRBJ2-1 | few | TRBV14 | TGTGCCAGCAGCCAAGATGGTTGGCAGAGGCCTCTTTACAATGAGCAGTTCTTC | CASSQDGWQRPLYNEQFF
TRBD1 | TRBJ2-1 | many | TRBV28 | TGTGCCAGCAGTTGGACCGGGACAGGGAACAATGAGCAGTTCTTC | CASSWTGTGNNEQFF
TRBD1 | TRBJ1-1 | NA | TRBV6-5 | TGTGCCAGCAGTTACTCTGCAGGGGGAGGGACTGAAGCTTTCTTT | CASSYSAGGGTEAFF
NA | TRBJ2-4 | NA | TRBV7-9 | TGTGCCAGCAGCAAGGACGTGGCCAAAAACATTCAGTACTTC | CASSKDVAKNIQYF
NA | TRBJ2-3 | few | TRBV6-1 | TGTGCCAGCTCAGCCCACGGCACGGGCACCACAGATACGCAGTATTTT | CASSAHGTGTTDTQYF
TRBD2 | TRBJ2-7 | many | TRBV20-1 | TGCAGTGCTAGAGATCTGAGCGGGAGTAGGGCCTACGAGCAGTACTTC | CSARDLSGSRAYEQYF
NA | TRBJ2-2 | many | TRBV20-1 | TGCAGTGCTAGAGAAGGGAGAAGGTCCTCGAACACCGGGGAGCTGTTTTTT | CSAREGRRSSNTGELFF